The next 3 T cell receptor beta chains were all read from a single sample in a study of cytomegalovirus exposure and HLA in healthy donors. Repertoires were generated with immunoSEQ multiplex PCR, while TCRdb's copy carries only in-frame clones and drops some. Among around 140,000 clones, roughly 89% were seen once, and the ten largest hold 3.5% to 5%. Sample: PBMCs. These receptors all come from a man between 18 and 29 years old in good health and CMV-seropositive.

The chain recombines TRBV9 with TRBJ1-2; the D gene is possibly TRBD1 (5 bases). The CDR3 contains 16 residues. Germline V gives CDR1 SGDLS, CDR2 YYNGEE. The V and J ends lost 4 bases and 5 bases respectively, with 21 bases between them. The CDR3 protein is CASSPTASNLNYGYTF. The CDR3 coding sequence is TGTGCCAGCAGCCCGACAGCGTCCAACCTAAATTATGGCTACACCTTC.

V gene TRBV5-6 combines with J gene TRBJ2-3; TRBD1 matches 8 bases. The J segment lost 2 bases and the V segment lost 4 bases, leaving 9 bases of the junction unmatched. This CDR3 has 16 residues. Looked up from germline, CDR1 is SGHDT and CDR2 is YYEEEE. CDR3 region: CASSKDRVLYTDTQYF. The CDR3 DNA reads as TGTGCCAGCAGCAAGGACAGGGTACTGTACACAGATACGCAGTATTTT.

The chain uses TRBV4-1 and TRBJ1-5, with D perhaps TRBD1 (5 bases). Looked up from germline, CDR1 is MGHRA and CDR2 is YSYEKL. V was trimmed by 2 bases and J by 5 bases, leaving 16 bases between them. The CDR3 covers 16 residues. This CDR3 reads CASSQPRAGVHQPQHF. The CDR3 DNA is TGCGCCAGCAGCCAACCGAGGGCGGGGGTACATCAGCCCCAGCATTTT.